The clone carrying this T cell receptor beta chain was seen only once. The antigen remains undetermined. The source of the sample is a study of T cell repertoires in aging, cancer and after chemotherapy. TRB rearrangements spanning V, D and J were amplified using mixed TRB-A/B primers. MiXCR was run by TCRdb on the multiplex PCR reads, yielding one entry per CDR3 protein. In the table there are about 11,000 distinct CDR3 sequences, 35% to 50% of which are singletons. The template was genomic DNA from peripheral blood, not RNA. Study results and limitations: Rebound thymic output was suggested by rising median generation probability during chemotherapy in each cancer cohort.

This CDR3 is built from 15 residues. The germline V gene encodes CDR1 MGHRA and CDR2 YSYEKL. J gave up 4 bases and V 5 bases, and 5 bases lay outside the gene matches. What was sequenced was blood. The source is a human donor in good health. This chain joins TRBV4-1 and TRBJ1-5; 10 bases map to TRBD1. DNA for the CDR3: TGCGCCAGCAGCTCCGGGGACAGGGGAAATCAGCCCCAGCATTTT. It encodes CASSSGDRGNQPQHF.